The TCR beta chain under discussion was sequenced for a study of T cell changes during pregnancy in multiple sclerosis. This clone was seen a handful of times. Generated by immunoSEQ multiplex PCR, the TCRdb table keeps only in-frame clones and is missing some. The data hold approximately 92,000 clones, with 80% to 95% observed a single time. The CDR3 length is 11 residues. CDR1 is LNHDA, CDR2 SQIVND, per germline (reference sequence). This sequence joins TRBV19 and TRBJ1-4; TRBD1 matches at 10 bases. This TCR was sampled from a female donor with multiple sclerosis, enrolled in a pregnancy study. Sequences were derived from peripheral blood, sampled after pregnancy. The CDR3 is CLTGGREKLFF. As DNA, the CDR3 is TGTCTGACAGGGGGCAGGGAAAAACTGTTTTTT.